This T cell receptor (beta chain) emerged from a study of blood T cell repertoires in COVID-19. About the study: Samples taken during acute and convalescent COVID-19 were collected in the United States, Italy and Spain. PBMCs, B-cell-depleted T cells, or T cells provided the cDNA or gDNA that made up the material.

Original handling: Amplification of reference gene primers provided the estimated nucleated cell counts. Using immunoSEQ multiplex PCR, the repertoire was profiled, and TCRdb retains in-frame clones only, with some absent. Clonal size and the V and J genes are those of that table, whereas D and trimming came from the DNA. The table has approximately 180,000 clones, 80% to 90% seen once; the top ten hold over 9.5%. The CDR3 extends over 13 amino acids. V shed 6 bases and J shed 9 bases, with 15 bases lying between them. Looked up from germline, CDR1 is SNHLY and CDR2 is FYNNEI. The TCR comes from a human donor with active or convalescent COVID-19. The donor label of this sample is uncertain. Specimen: peripheral blood. The rearrangement links TRBV2 to TRBJ1-5; D uncertain. CDR3 residues: CASSPTGARPQHF. The CDR3 nucleotides are TGTGCCAGCAGCCCCACGGGAGCCCGGCCCCAGCATTTT.